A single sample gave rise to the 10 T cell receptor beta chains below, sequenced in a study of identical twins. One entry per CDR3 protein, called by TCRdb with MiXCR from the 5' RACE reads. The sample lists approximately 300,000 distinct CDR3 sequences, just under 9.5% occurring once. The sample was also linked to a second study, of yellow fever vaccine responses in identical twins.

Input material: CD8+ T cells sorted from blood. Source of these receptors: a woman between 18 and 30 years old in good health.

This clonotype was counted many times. The CDR3 nucleotides are TGCGCCAGCTCAGGCCTCGGGAGCTCCTACGAGCAGTACTTC. Residues: CASSGLGSSYEQYF. This chain uses TRBV4-1 with TRBJ2-7, with a tentative D call TRBD2 (6 bases). The CDR3 has 14 residues. Germline assignment: CDR1 MGHRA and CDR2 YSYEKL. V lost 8 bases and J 0 bases, leaving 14 bases between the germline ends.

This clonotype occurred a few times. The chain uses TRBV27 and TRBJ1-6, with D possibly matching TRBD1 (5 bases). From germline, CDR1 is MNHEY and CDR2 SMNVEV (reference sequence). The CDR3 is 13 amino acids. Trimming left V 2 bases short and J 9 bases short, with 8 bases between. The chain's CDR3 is CASSLAGISPLHF. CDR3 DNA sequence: TGTGCCAGCAGTTTAGCAGGGATTTCACCCCTCCACTTT.

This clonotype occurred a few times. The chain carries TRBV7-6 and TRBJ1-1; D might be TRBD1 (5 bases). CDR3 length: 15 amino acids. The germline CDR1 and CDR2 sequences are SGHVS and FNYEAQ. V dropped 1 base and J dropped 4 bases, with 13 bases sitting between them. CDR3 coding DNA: TGTGCCAGCAGCTTAGGGTGGGGGGGGAGCACTGAAGCTTTCTTT. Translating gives CASSLGWGGSTEAFF.

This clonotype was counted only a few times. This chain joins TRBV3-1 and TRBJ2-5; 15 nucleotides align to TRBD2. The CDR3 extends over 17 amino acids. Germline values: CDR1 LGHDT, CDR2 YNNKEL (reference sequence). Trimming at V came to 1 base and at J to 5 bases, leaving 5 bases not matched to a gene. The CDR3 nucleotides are TGTGCCAGCAGCCAAGGGACTAGCGGGAGGGGTGAGGAGACCCAGTACTTC. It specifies CASSQGTSGRGEETQYF.

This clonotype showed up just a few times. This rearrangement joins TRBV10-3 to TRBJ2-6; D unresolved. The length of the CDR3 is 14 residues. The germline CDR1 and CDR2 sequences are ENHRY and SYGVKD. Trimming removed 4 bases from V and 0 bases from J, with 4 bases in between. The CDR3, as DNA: TGTGCCATCAGTGTAGGCTCTGGGGCCAACGTCCTGACTTTC. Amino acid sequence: CAISVGSGANVLTF.

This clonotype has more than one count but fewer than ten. This chain's CDR3 is CASSWGPTSYEQYF. Written as DNA, the CDR3 is TGTGCCAGCAGTTGGGGTCCAACCTCCTACGAGCAGTACTTC. This sequence joins TRBV27 and TRBJ2-7, with no clear D. Trimming removed 4 bases at V and 0 bases at J, with 10 bases between. The CDR3 runs 14 residues. Germline V gene sequence: CDR1 MNHEY, CDR2 SMNVEV (reference sequence).

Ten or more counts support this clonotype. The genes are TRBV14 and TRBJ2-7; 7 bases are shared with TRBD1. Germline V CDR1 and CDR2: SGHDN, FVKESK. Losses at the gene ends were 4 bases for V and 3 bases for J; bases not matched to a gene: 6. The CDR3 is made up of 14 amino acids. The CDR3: CASSLQGVDYEQYF. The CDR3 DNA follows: TGTGCCAGCAGCCTTCAGGGGGTAGACTACGAGCAGTACTTC. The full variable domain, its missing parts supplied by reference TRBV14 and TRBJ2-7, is EAGVTQFPSHSVIEKGQTVTLRCDPISGHDNLYWYRRVMGKEIKFLLHFVKESKQDESGMPNNRFLAERTGGTYSTLKVQPAELEDSGVYFCASSLQGVDYEQYFGPGTRLTVT.

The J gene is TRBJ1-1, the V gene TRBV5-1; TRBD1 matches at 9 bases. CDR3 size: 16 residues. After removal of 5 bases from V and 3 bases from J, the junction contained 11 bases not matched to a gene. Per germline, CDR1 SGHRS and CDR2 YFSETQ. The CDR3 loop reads CASSFHGTGRYTEAFF. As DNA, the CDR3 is TGCGCCAGCAGTTTTCATGGGACAGGGAGGTACACTGAAGCTTTCTTT.

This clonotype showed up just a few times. Here the CDR3 reads CASSQVSGSGLTQYF. Written as DNA, the CDR3 is TGTGCCAGCAGCCAGGTTTCGGGATCCGGGTTGACGCAGTATTTT. This chain uses TRBV3-1 with TRBJ2-3; weak D call: TRBD2 (5 bases). The CDR3 runs 15 residues. With 3 bases removed from V and 9 bases from J, the gap between germline ends came to 19 bases. Germline-derived CDR1 and CDR2 are LGHDT and YNNKEL (reference sequence).

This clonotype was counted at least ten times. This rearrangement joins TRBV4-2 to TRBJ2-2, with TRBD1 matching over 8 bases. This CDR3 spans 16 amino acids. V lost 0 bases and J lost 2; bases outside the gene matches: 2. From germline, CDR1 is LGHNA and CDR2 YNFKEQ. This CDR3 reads CASSQEAGGNTGELFF. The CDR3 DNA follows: TGTGCCAGCAGCCAAGAGGCAGGGGGCAACACCGGGGAGCTGTTTTTT.